These 3 T cell receptor beta chains came from one sample sequenced in a study of cytomegalovirus exposure and HLA in healthy donors. The PCR used 60 Vbeta and 13 Jbeta primers. Clones were read by immunoSEQ multiplex PCR, and TCRdb kept only the in-frame ones, dropping some. The data hold around 130,000 clones, with around 80% observed a single time. The sequenced material came from PBMCs. These receptors all stem from a woman aged 45-65 years in good health and CMV-seronegative.

About this clone itself: Germline and junction disagree at one end, which may indicate a read error. J is TRBJ1-1 and V is TRBV7-9; D possibly corresponds to TRBD1 (6 bases). Germline CDR1 reads SEHNR; CDR2 reads FQNEAQ (reference sequence). There are 16 residues in the CDR3. CDR3 DNA sequence: TGTTCCAGCAGCGGGGGAGGGGGTGGGGGTCGAACTGAAGCTTTCTTT. Residues: CSSSGGGGGGRTEAFF.

Points on this clone: One end of the junction does not line up with germline, which may come from a read error. The CDR3 nucleotides are TGTGCCAGCAGCTCCCGGGGCTCGCGGGGTATAGCTAACTATGGCTACCCCTTC. Amino acid sequence: CASSSRGSRGIANYGYPF. The chain uses TRBV7-9 and TRBJ1-2, with D tentatively TRBD1 (5 bases). This CDR3 spans 18 amino acids. Germline CDR1 and CDR2: SEHNR and FQNEAQ (reference sequence).

This chain links TRBV30 with TRBJ2-2; the D is unclear. Between the trimmed V and J ends, which lost 0 bases and 3 bases, there was a span of 11 bases. The CDR3 extends over 15 amino acids. CDR1 and CDR2 from the germline V gene are GTSNPN and SVGIG (reference sequence). CDR3 sequence: CAWSVARTHTGELFF. The CDR3 nucleotides read TGTGCCTGGAGTGTAGCTAGAACCCACACCGGGGAGCTGTTTTTT.